Listed here are 19 T cell receptor beta chains from one sample, sequenced in a study of PD-1 blockade in classical Hodgkin lymphoma. As to time point: cycle 4 day 1 (C4D1), after more than 5 weeks of nivolumab. Every patient had relapsed following autologous stem cell transplantation, and cohorts differed in brentuximab vedotin exposure. Profiled with immunoSEQ multiplex PCR; TCRdb holds only in-frame clones, not every one. The sample yields just under 10,000 clones, nearly 85% seen once. Sequenced here: peripheral blood mononuclear cells (PBMCs), sampled before the fourth cycle of nivolumab. Source of these receptors: a human donor with classical Hodgkin lymphoma.

The chain links TRBV28 to TRBJ1-2, with D tentatively TRBD1 (6 bases). The V and J ends lost 5 bases and 5 bases respectively, with 15 bases between them. From germline, CDR1 is MDHEN and CDR2 SYDVKM. The CDR3 extends over 14 amino acids. The DNA for the CDR3 is TGTGCCAGCAGTCCTACAGACAGGTTTTATGGCTACACCTTC. It translates to CASSPTDRFYGYTF.

The chain's CDR3 is CASSLEQGHTEAFF. CDR3 in DNA: TGCGCCAGCAGCTTGGAGCAGGGTCACACTGAAGCTTTCTTT. V usage is TRBV5-1 and J usage is TRBJ1-1, with a tentative D call TRBD1 (5 bases). Trimming stripped 0 bases from V and 3 bases from J, with 9 bases between. Germline V CDR1 and CDR2: SGHRS, YFSETQ. This CDR3 spans 14 amino acids.

The chain uses TRBV6-5 and TRBJ2-2; possibly TRBD2 for D (5 bases). This CDR3 has 15 residues. The V end lost 2 bases, the J end lost 5 bases, and 12 bases lay between the germline ends. Germline CDR1 is MNHEY and CDR2 is SVGAGI. The CDR3 coding sequence is TGTGCCAGCAGTTACCCCTCAGCGGTTACCGGGGAGCTGTTTTTT. Translation gives CASSYPSAVTGELFF.

The chain carries TRBV10-3 and TRBJ2-5; D may be TRBD1 (6 bases). This CDR3 contains 14 residues. The V end lost 4 bases, the J end lost 4 bases, and 13 bases lay between the germline ends. CDR1 is ENHRY and CDR2 is SYGVKD in the germline V gene. The CDR3 region has the DNA TGTGCCATCAGTGGGGCGGTAGGGGGAGAGACCCAGTACTTC. Protein product: CAISGAVGGETQYF.

The chain employs TRBV4-1 and TRBJ2-3; 8 positions match TRBD2. V shed 0 bases, J shed 4 bases, and the junction held 12 bases outside the gene matches. CDR3 length: 18 amino acids. Looked up from germline, CDR1 is MGHRA and CDR2 is YSYEKL. The CDR3 region has the DNA TGCGCCAGCAGCCAAGACTTGGGTCGGGGGGGCCGGGCAGATACGCAGTATTTT. The encoded protein is CASSQDLGRGGRADTQYF.

The genes are TRBV7-3 and TRBJ1-6, with D perhaps TRBD1 (5 bases). The V end was cut by 0 bases, the J end by 7 bases, with 13 bases between. In germline, CDR1 is SGHTA, CDR2 FQGTGA. CDR3 size: 16 residues. The CDR3 is CASSLTGAGLNSPLHF. CDR3 bases: TGTGCCAGCAGCTTAACTGGGGCAGGGTTAAATTCACCCCTCCACTTT.

The CDR3 here is CASSPFRQGKETQYF. The CDR3 DNA is TGTGCCAGCAGCCCCTTCAGACAGGGGAAAGAGACCCAGTACTTC. The V and J genes are TRBV11-2 and TRBJ2-5, with 8 nucleotides matching TRBD1. CDR1 and CDR2 (germline): SGHAT, FQNNGV. The CDR3 length is 15 residues. Trimming took 5 bases from V and 3 from J; bases not matched to a gene: 8.

The J gene is TRBJ2-7, the V gene TRBV9, with D tentatively TRBD1 (6 bases). The ends were cut back, 3 bases at V and 1 base at J, with 17 bases in the middle. The CDR3 covers 16 residues. CDR1 is SGDLS and CDR2 is YYNGEE in the germline V gene. The CDR3 DNA reads as TGTGCCAGCAGCGCGCAGCCCCAGGGGTCTTCCTACGAGCAGTACTTC. Its translation: CASSAQPQGSSYEQYF.

CDR3 bases: TGCGCCAGCAGATACTATGGCTACACCTTC. Protein product: CASRYYGYTF. The chain is built from TRBV10-1 and TRBJ1-2; no definite D call. Trimming pared 6 bases from V and 3 bases from J, leaving 2 bases between. Germline loops: CDR1 WNHNN, CDR2 SYGVQD (reference sequence). This CDR3 is 10 amino acids long.

This sequence joins TRBV6-4 and TRBJ2-2; D is unclear. CDR3 length: 15 amino acids. V lost 0 bases and J 5 bases, leaving 10 bases between the germline ends. The germline V gene encodes CDR1 MRHNA and CDR2 SNTAGT. The CDR3 DNA reads as TGTGCCAGCAGTGACTCTTCCTCCTTAACCGGGGAGCTGTTTTTT. Amino acid sequence: CASSDSSSLTGELFF.

The chain combines TRBV14 with TRBJ2-7; D unclear. V was clipped by 4 bases and J by 3 bases, with 7 bases between them. CDR1 and CDR2 from the germline V gene are SGHDN and FVKESK. CDR3 length: 12 residues. For the CDR3, the DNA is TGTGCCAGCAGCCTTGGGATCTACGAGCAGTACTTC. Residues: CASSLGIYEQYF. Full variable domain (outside the CDR3, taken from reference TRBV14 and TRBJ2-7): EAGVTQFPSHSVIEKGQTVTLRCDPISGHDNLYWYRRVMGKEIKFLLHFVKESKQDESGMPNNRFLAERTGGTYSTLKVQPAELEDSGVYFCASSLGIYEQYFGPGTRLTVT.

This chain joins TRBV2 and TRBJ2-1, with D unclear. Germline CDR1 SNHLY, CDR2 FYNNEI. V lost 1 base to trimming and J lost 0 bases, with 19 bases between them. This CDR3 region has 19 residues. The CDR3 protein is CASSEGGATTTGSYNEQFF. The CDR3 DNA reads TGTGCCAGCAGTGAAGGAGGTGCTACTACCACGGGCTCCTACAATGAGCAGTTCTTC.

This clone is termed medium-sized. The chain joins TRBV11-2 to TRBJ2-1; the match to TRBD2 covers 11 bases. Germline loops: CDR1 SGHAT, CDR2 FQNNGV. The CDR3 loop spans 15 amino acids. The ends lost 3 bases at V and 7 bases at J; junction bases unmatched: 5. CDR3 sequence (DNA): TGTGCCAGCAGCTTGCATAGCGGGGGGGATAATGAGCAGTTCTTC. This translates into CASSLHSGGDNEQFF. Combining the CDR3 with reference TRBV11-2 and TRBJ2-1 gives the whole variable domain EAGVAQSPRYKIIEKRQSVAFWCNPISGHATLYWYQQILGQGPKLLIQFQNNGVVDDSQLPKDRFSAERLKGVDSTLKIQPAKLEDSAVYLCASSLHSGGDNEQFFGPGTRLTVL.

The genes are TRBV5-6 and TRBJ1-5, with TRBD1 matching 7 bases. The ends lost 3 bases at V and 4 bases at J; junction bases unmatched: 4. Germline V gene data show CDR1 as SGHDT and CDR2 as YYEEEE. The CDR3 spans 14 residues. The CDR3 protein is CASSSDRLNQPQHF. The CDR3 DNA is TGTGCCAGCAGCTCGGACAGGTTGAATCAGCCCCAGCATTTT.

Of note for this clone: The sample holds other DNA sequences that translate to the same CDR3. The J gene is TRBJ2-3, the V gene TRBV4-2, with a weak D call TRBD2 (6 bases). Trimming removed 1 base at V and 3 bases at J, with 8 bases between. CDR1 is LGHNA and CDR2 is YNFKEQ in the germline V gene. The CDR3 is 14 residues long. As DNA, the CDR3 is TGTGCCAGCAGCCAAGTCGGGAGTACAGATACGCAGTATTTT. Protein: CASSQVGSTDTQYF.

The rearrangement joins TRBV18 to TRBJ2-1; D might be TRBD2 (6 bases). Per germline, CDR1 KGHSH and CDR2 LQKENI. The V end was cut by 0 bases, the J end by 9 bases, with 12 bases between. The CDR3 runs 14 residues. The CDR3 loop reads CASSPPKLAGEQFF. In nucleotides, the CDR3 is TGTGCCAGCTCACCACCGAAACTAGCCGGTGAGCAGTTCTTC.

This clone was seen only a few times. The J gene is TRBJ2-7, the V gene TRBV11-2; 12 bases agree with TRBD1. Per the germline V gene, CDR1 is SGHAT and CDR2 is FQNNGV. The CDR3 consists of 15 residues. The V gene end was trimmed by 0 bases and the J gene end by 9 bases; junction bases not matched to a gene: 6. The CDR3 DNA follows: TGTGCCAGCAGCTTAGAAGGGACAGGGGGCACTGGGCAGTACTTC. Amino acid sequence: CASSLEGTGGTGQYF.

The chain recombines TRBV10-3 with TRBJ1-5; D gene ambiguous. Trimming removed 0 bases at V and 6 bases at J, with 12 bases between. This CDR3 has 15 residues. Germline V gives CDR1 ENHRY, CDR2 SYGVKD. The CDR3 here is CAISESEGGLQPQHF. The CDR3 nucleotides read TGTGCCATCAGTGAGTCGGAAGGTGGCCTTCAGCCCCAGCATTTT.

The chain is built from TRBV18 and TRBJ2-7; 7 nucleotides match TRBD1. V lost 3 bases and J lost 6; bases outside the gene matches: 11. Germline lookup yields CDR1 KGHSH and CDR2 LQKENI. The CDR3 sequence is 15 residues long. The chain's CDR3 is CASSPLQGVQGEQYF. CDR3 bases: TGTGCCAGCTCACCCCTTCAGGGGGTTCAGGGCGAGCAGTACTTC.